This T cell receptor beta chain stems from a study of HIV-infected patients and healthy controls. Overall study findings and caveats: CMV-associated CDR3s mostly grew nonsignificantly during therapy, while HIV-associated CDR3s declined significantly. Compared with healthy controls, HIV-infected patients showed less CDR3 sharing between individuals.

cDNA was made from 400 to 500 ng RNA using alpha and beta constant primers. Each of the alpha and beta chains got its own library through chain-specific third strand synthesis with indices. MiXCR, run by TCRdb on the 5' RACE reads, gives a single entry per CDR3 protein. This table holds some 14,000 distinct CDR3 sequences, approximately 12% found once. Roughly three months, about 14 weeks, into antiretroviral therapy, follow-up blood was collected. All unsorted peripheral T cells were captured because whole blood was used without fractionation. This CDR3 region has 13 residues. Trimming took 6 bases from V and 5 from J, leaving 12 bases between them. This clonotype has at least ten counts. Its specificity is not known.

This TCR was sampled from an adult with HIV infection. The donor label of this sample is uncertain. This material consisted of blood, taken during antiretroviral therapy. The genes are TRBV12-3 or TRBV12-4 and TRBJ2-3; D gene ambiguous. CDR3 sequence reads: CASRPDQRDTQYF. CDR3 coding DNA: TGTGCCAGCAGGCCGGACCAAAGAGATACGCAGTATTTT.